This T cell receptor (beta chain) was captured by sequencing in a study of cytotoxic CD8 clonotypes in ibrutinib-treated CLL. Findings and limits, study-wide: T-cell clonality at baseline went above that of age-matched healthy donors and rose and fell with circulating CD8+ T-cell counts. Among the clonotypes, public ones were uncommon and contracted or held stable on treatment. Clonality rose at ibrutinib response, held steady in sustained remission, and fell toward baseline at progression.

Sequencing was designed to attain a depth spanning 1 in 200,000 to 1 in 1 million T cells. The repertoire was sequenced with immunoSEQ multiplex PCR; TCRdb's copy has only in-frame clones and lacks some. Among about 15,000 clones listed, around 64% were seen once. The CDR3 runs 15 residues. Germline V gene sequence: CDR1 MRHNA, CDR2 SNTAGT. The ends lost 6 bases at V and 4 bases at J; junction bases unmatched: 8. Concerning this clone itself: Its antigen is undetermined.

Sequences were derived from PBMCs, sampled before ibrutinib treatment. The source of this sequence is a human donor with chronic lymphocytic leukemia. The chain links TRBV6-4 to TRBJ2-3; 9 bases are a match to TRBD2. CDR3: CASRGTSKTADTQYF. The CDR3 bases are TGTGCCAGCAGAGGGACTAGCAAGACCGCAGATACGCAGTATTTT.